The 22 T cell receptor beta chains given below trace back to one sample, sequenced in a study of spatial heterogeneity in lung cancer. These TCRs' antigens remain unknown. TCRdb ran MiXCR on the 5' RACE reads and lists one entry per CDR3 protein. The table includes some 2,700 distinct CDR3 sequences, roughly 17% detected once. Overall study findings and caveats: It was found that expanded intratumoral alpha and beta TCR counts tracked tumor mutation counts.

Regarding time point: sample taken at primary tumor resection. This sample comprised lung tumor tissue, obtained at surgery. The receptor set was obtained from a male donor with early-stage non-small cell lung cancer.

This clonotype showed up many times. The J gene is TRBJ2-3, the V gene TRBV4-3, with 8 bases identical to TRBD2. The germline V gene has CDR1 LGHNA and CDR2 YSLEER. The CDR3 sequence is 16 residues long. V lost 3 bases, J lost 3 bases, and 8 bases stayed unmatched. The CDR3 nucleotides are TGCGCCAGCAGCCAGAAACCGGGACTAGTGACAGATACGCAGTATTTT. It is translated as CASSQKPGLVTDTQYF.

By share of the sample, this clonotype is large (0.1 to 1%). The DNA of the CDR3 is TGTGCCAGCAGCCGGGACAGAACTAATGAAAAACTGTTTTTT. This translates into CASSRDRTNEKLFF. V and J are TRBV4-2 and TRBJ1-4; 7 bases are shared with TRBD1. Germline loops: CDR1 LGHNA, CDR2 YNFKEQ. CDR3 length equals 14 residues. V lost 4 bases and J lost 1; bases outside the gene matches: 0.

This clonotype has a handful of counts. V is TRBV11-3 and J is TRBJ2-2, with D perhaps being TRBD1 or TRBD2 (5 bases each). CDR3 size: 21 residues. Germline CDR1 reads SGHNT; CDR2 reads YENEEA. V dropped 1 base and J dropped 4 bases, with 28 bases sitting between them. The CDR3 loop reads CASSLGVWGRTDNLITGELFF. CDR3 coding DNA: TGTGCCAGCAGCTTAGGAGTGTGGGGACGGACCGATAATCTAATCACCGGGGAGCTGTTTTTT. Full variable domain (rest looked up from reference TRBV11-3 and TRBJ2-2): EAGVVQSPRYKIIEKKQPVAFWCNPISGHNTLYWYLQNLGQGPELLIRYENEEAVDDSQLPKDRFSAERLKGVDSTLKIQPAELGDSAVYLCASSLGVWGRTDNLITGELFFGEGSRLTVL.

This clonotype was found many times. The genes are TRBV3-1 and TRBJ2-3; unclear D gene. The CDR3 runs to 13 residues. V gave up 8 bases and J gave up 3 bases, with 12 bases separating them. Looked up from germline, CDR1 is LGHDT and CDR2 is YNNKEL (reference sequence). The CDR3 DNA reads TGTGCCAGCGCGGTCGGTGGAACAGATACGCAGTATTTT. It codes for CASAVGGTDTQYF.

In this sample, this clonotype turned up many times. The V gene is TRBV20-1, the J gene TRBJ1-1; D remains unclear. Germline CDR1 reads DFQATT; CDR2 reads SNEGSKA (reference sequence). The CDR3 runs to 12 residues. The ends were cut back, 3 bases at V and 7 bases at J, with 12 bases in the middle. CDR3 sequence (DNA): TGCAGTGCTAGTATGGGTGGAGGTGAAGCTTTCTTT. Translation: CSASMGGGEAFF.

By proportion, this clonotype is large. The V gene is TRBV20-1, the J gene TRBJ1-5, with TRBD1 matching 7 bases. The V and J ends lost 4 bases and 5 bases, in that order; junction bases with no gene match: 8. The CDR3 spans 14 residues. CDR1 DFQATT and CDR2 SNEGSKA come from the germline V gene (reference sequence). The CDR3 loop is CSATGDSAYQPQHF. CDR3 in DNA: TGCAGTGCTACTGGGGACAGCGCCTATCAGCCCCAGCATTTT.

V gene TRBV11-2 combines with J gene TRBJ2-2, with TRBD2 matching 9 bases. CDR3 length: 17 amino acids. V lost 4 bases to trimming and J lost 3 bases; unmatched junction nucleotides: 9. Germline values: CDR1 SGHAT, CDR2 FQNNGV. CDR3 sequence reads: CASSSTLGLAHTGELFF. In DNA form, the CDR3 reads TGTGCCAGCAGCTCAACATTGGGACTAGCTCACACCGGGGAGCTGTTTTTT.

By share, this clonotype counts as large. This chain links TRBV27 with TRBJ2-7, with 10 bases lining up with TRBD2. Germline CDR1 reads MNHEY; CDR2 reads SMNVEV (reference sequence). The CDR3 has 17 residues. Trimming took 6 bases from V and 3 from J; bases not matched to a gene: 14. CDR3 loop: CASSPRKIASGSYEQYF. CDR3 coding DNA: TGTGCCAGCAGCCCACGGAAGATAGCTAGCGGGAGCTACGAGCAGTACTTC.

The chain joins TRBV24-1 to TRBJ2-1; 8 bases agree with TRBD1. The length of the CDR3 is 16 residues. The V gene end was trimmed by 2 bases and the J gene end by 4 bases; junction bases not matched to a gene: 6. Germline V gives CDR1 KGHDR, CDR2 SFDVKD. CDR3 amino acids: CATSDWGTGDYNEQFF. The CDR3 DNA is TGTGCCACCAGTGATTGGGGGACAGGAGATTACAATGAGCAGTTCTTC.

This rearrangement joins TRBV19 to TRBJ2-7; no firm D call. V lost 6 bases and J lost 3, with 15 bases in between. Germline CDR1 is LNHDA and CDR2 is SQIVND (reference sequence). The CDR3 consists of 14 residues. CDR3 protein: CASRPFSSYYEQYF. CDR3 DNA: TGTGCCAGTAGACCCTTCAGTTCCTACTACGAGCAGTACTTC.

By proportion, this clonotype is medium-sized. The rearrangement uses TRBV29-1 and TRBJ1-1; maybe TRBD1 (6 bases). The V and J ends lost 3 bases and 2 bases respectively, with 16 bases between them. In germline, CDR1 is SQVTM, CDR2 ANQGSEA. CDR3 length: 15 amino acids. CDR3 protein: CSVDPAWTDNTEAFF. CDR3 DNA sequence: TGCAGCGTTGATCCTGCCTGGACAGATAACACTGAAGCTTTCTTT.

Relative to its sample, this clonotype is medium-sized (0.01 to 0.1%). The chain uses TRBV27 and TRBJ1-1; D is ambiguous. Trimming removed 0 bases from V and 4 bases from J, with 6 bases in between. The germline V gene encodes CDR1 MNHEY and CDR2 SMNVEV (reference sequence). The CDR3 has 13 residues. The CDR3 region is CASSLSKVTEAFF. Written as DNA, the CDR3 is TGTGCCAGCAGTTTATCGAAGGTCACTGAAGCTTTCTTT.

This clonotype is deemed large. V usage is TRBV20-1 and J usage is TRBJ1-1; 8 bases line up with TRBD1. The CDR3 sequence is 15 residues long. Germline trimming cut 1 base from V and 0 bases from J; bases unmatched to any gene: 4. Germline CDR1 DFQATT, CDR2 SNEGSKA (reference sequence). CDR3 nucleotide sequence: TGCAGTGCTAGAGGGCAGGGGGCGGTGAACACTGAAGCTTTCTTT. Residues: CSARGQGAVNTEAFF.

This clonotype is large. The CDR3 sequence: CASSTWSAPNTEAFF. The CDR3 coding sequence is TGTGCCAGCAGCACCTGGTCAGCCCCTAACACTGAAGCTTTCTTT. This rearrangement joins TRBV28 to TRBJ1-1; D not resolved. The CDR3 is made up of 15 amino acids. CDR1 and CDR2 from the germline V gene are MDHEN and SYDVKM. Trimming left V 6 bases short and J 2 bases short, with 16 bases between.

This clonotype is labeled medium-sized. The J gene is TRBJ2-3, the V gene TRBV20-1; TRBD2 aligns across 7 bases. With 0 bases clipped from V and 2 bases from J, the junction kept 8 bases outside the gene matches. Germline CDR1 and CDR2: DFQATT and SNEGSKA (reference sequence). The CDR3 extends over 16 amino acids. The DNA for the CDR3 is TGCAGTGCTAGAGATGGGAGGGGACCTATCACAGATACGCAGTATTTT. Its translation: CSARDGRGPITDTQYF.

V usage is TRBV5-1 and J usage is TRBJ2-5; 10 bases match TRBD1. Germline V CDR1 and CDR2: SGHRS, YFSETQ. V lost 4 bases, J lost 4 bases, and 4 bases stayed unmatched. The CDR3 extends over 14 amino acids. CDR3 protein: CASSLGQGGETQYF. The DNA for the CDR3 is TGCGCCAGCAGCCTAGGACAGGGGGGAGAGACCCAGTACTTC.

This clonotype has only a few counts. CDR3 loop: CASSPVDPSTQYF. CDR3 DNA: TGTGCCAGCAGCCCGGTGGACCCGAGCACCCAGTACTTC. The chain recombines TRBV7-2 with TRBJ2-5; no reliable D call. The CDR3 spans 13 residues. V was trimmed by 5 bases and J by 8 bases, leaving 15 bases between them. The V gene's germline CDR1 is SGHTA and CDR2 FQGNSA.

Ten or more counts support this clonotype. The V and J genes are TRBV11-3 and TRBJ2-1; weak D call: TRBD2 (6 bases). The germline V gene has CDR1 SGHNT and CDR2 YENEEA. Deletions cut 4 bases from V and 4 bases from J, with 20 bases between. This CDR3 contains 17 residues. The CDR3 nucleotides are TGTGCCAGCAGCTCCAACTTCGGGCCTAGCGTTTACAATGAGCAGTTCTTC. It yields the protein CASSSNFGPSVYNEQFF.

This clonotype rates as medium-sized. The V call is TRBV12-3 or TRBV12-4, the J call TRBJ1-6; D possibly corresponds to TRBD1 (6 bases). This CDR3 spans 12 amino acids. The germline V and J ends were trimmed by 10 bases and 10 bases, with 14 bases remaining between them. The CDR3 DNA follows: TGTGCCATAAAACAGGGAGTCTCACCCCTCCACTTT. Residues: CAIKQGVSPLHF.

This chain uses TRBV30 with TRBJ2-7; no reliable D call. Trimming cost V 2 bases and J 0 bases, with 17 bases left between them. The CDR3 covers 16 residues. CDR1 and CDR2 from the germline V gene are GTSNPN and SVGIG (reference sequence). In DNA form, the CDR3 reads TGTGCCTGGAGTTACCCTAGAGGAAGGAGCTCCTACGAGCAGTACTTC. Its protein product is CAWSYPRGRSSYEQYF.

Sample share makes this clonotype medium-sized. This chain links TRBV27 with TRBJ1-4; maybe TRBD1 (6 bases). Germline-derived CDR1 and CDR2 are MNHEY and SMNVEV (reference sequence). The CDR3 covers 15 residues. With 5 bases removed from V and 2 bases from J, the gap between germline ends came to 12 bases. The CDR3, as DNA: TGTGCCAGCAGTGCTTCAGGGGCCACTAATGAAAAACTGTTTTTT. Translation: CASSASGATNEKLFF.

This clonotype is medium-sized (0.01 to 0.1%) within its sample. V usage is TRBV20-1 and J usage is TRBJ1-4, with a weak D call TRBD1 (6 bases). With 5 bases removed from V and 8 bases from J, the gap between germline ends came to 9 bases. The CDR3 runs to 11 residues. Germline V gives CDR1 DFQATT, CDR2 SNEGSKA (reference sequence). Here the CDR3 reads CSAPGEEKLFF. The CDR3 DNA reads as TGCAGTGCTCCAGGGGAGGAAAAACTGTTTTTT.